This TCR beta chain derives from a study of shared clonotypes between healthy human individuals. The CDR3 is made up of 14 amino acids. Per the germline V gene, CDR1 is SGHTA and CDR2 is FQGNSA. V shed 4 bases and J shed 1 base, with 9 bases lying between them. Sequencing was performed with immunoSEQ multiplex PCR; in TCRdb, only in-frame clones are kept and a portion is missing. The data hold 2 million to 2.5 million clones, with around 92% observed a single time. The TCR was taken from a man aged 18-30 years in good health. Some clones in this sample may be carry-over from other donors' samples. Sample: naive CD4+ T cells from PBMCs. Subset: CD45RA+ positively selected. The chain has TRBV7-2 and TRBJ2-3; D ambiguous. The CDR3 nucleotides are TGTGCCAGCAGCTCCAACAGAGGCACAGATACGCAGTATTTT. Amino acids: CASSSNRGTDTQYF.